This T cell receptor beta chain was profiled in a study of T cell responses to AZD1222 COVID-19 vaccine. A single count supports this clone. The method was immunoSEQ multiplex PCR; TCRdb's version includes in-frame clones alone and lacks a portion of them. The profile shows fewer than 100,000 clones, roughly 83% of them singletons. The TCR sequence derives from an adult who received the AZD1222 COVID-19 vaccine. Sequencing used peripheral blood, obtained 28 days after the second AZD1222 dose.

This chain's CDR3 is CASQAGGNQPQHF. As DNA, the CDR3 is TGTGCCAGTCAAGCCGGTGGCAATCAGCCCCAGCATTTT. V usage is TRBV19 and J usage is TRBJ1-5, with D unresolved. CDR1 and CDR2 (germline): LNHDA, SQIVND (reference sequence). This CDR3 contains 13 residues. V dropped 8 bases and J dropped 2 bases, with 10 bases sitting between them. Full variable domain (missing parts from reference TRBV19 and TRBJ1-5): DGGITQSPKYLFRKEGQNVTLSCEQNLNHDAMYWYRQDPGQGLRLIYYSQIVNDFQKGDIAEGYSVSREKKESFPLTVTSAQKNPTAFYLCASQAGGNQPQHFGDGTRLSIL.